This T cell receptor beta chain appears in the sequencing data of a study of monozygotic twins with inflammatory bowel disease (dated by TCRdb to the late 2010s). Background on the whole study: The complete study included approximately 28 monozygotic twin pairs: 19 IBD-discordant Danish pairs and nine German pairs, of which four were IBD-concordant and five were IBD-discordant. The search for disease-associated traits relied mainly on comparing, within discordant pairs, IBD patients with their genetically identical healthy co-twins. Each individual had, on average, about 151 000 unique TCRalpha sequences and 181 000 unique TCRbeta sequences available for analysis. General findings and caveats noted by the study authors: Because patients were on differing immunosuppressive treatments, the repertoires may have picked up extra background noise and inter-individual variability. Fewer clonotypes were shared with other individuals by IBD patients than by healthy twins, most markedly in patients showing signs of disease activity. IBD patients had lower TCRbeta repertoire diversity, measured by the inverse Simpson index, than their healthy co-twins. Different T cell subtypes could not be distinguished in the analysis. No difference in repertoire similarity was observed between concordant and discordant twins, possibly owing to limited statistical power. No single strong signal or clonotype linked to IBD turned up in the results, so the idea that one exists was not supported.

In the case of this clonotype: It lacks a known antigen.

The method behind the library was 5' RACE. For each TCR library, 3,500 to 4,500 ng of total RNA was used. For each sample, cDNA was synthesized in eight separate reactions using SMARTScribe reverse transcriptase. During cDNA synthesis, unique molecular identifiers containing a 6-nucleotide sample barcode were introduced by template switching. TCRalpha and TCRbeta cDNA was amplified by two nested PCRs of around 16 and 10 cycles, with bead purification after each PCR. Before amplification, the cDNA was both treated with uracil DNA-glycosylase and purified with the QIAquick PCR purification kit. In the second PCR, Illumina TruSeq-compatible adapters and sample-specific barcodes were added. TapeStation and Qubit were used to check library quality and concentration, and around 4.7 ng of each library was pooled. Sequencing of the pooled libraries was done on an Illumina HiSeq2500 single-index Rapid Run using custom sequencing primers and 2 x 100 bp reads. The study's processing was this. MiGEC version 1.2.6 was used for UMI-based consensus assembly to correct PCR and sequencing errors. V(D)J alignment, clonotype assembly and CDR3 extraction were performed with MiXCR version 2.1.1. Gene usage, clonotype sharing and MAIT/NKT TCR abundance were normalised by analysing the top 1000, 10 000 and 20 000 clonotypes per sample. After downsampling to 27 000 UMIs, diversity was calculated as the inverse Simpson index using the vegan R package. Paired Mann-Whitney U tests were applied to discordant twin pairs, with Benjamini-Hochberg correction for multiple testing. Each entry corresponds to one CDR3 protein sequence from reads that TCRdb reprocessed, and DNA is not given. The V and J calls and clone size come from TCRdb's table, not from the authors' own analysis. The sample's table lists a count of over 100,000 distinct CDR3 sequences. Jointly, the top ten make up about an eighth of the sample.

From each donor, a roughly 2.6 ml peripheral blood sample was collected into PAXgene tubes and stored at -80 degrees C. Without any T cell sorting, total RNA was extracted from whole blood using the PAXgene blood miRNA kit on an automated QIAcube. Peripheral blood from monozygotic twin pairs concordant or discordant for inflammatory bowel disease was subjected to deep TCRalpha and TCRbeta repertoire profiling with unique molecular barcoding. For every twin pair, smoking habits were documented, and each individual was categorised as a current, former or never smoker. CDR3 length: 14 amino acids, cysteine to phenylalanine. No DNA is recorded. Looking up the germline V gene (reference sequence) yields CDR1 DFQATT and CDR2 SNEGSKA.

The receptor's source is a human donor with ulcerative colitis or Crohn's disease, or a healthy co-twin of an affected twin (not recorded which). Material: blood. The chain joins TRBV20-1 to TRBJ2-5; the D call from TCRdb, TRBD1, cannot be confirmed without DNA. The CDR3 has the sequence CSAREQGYEETQYF.